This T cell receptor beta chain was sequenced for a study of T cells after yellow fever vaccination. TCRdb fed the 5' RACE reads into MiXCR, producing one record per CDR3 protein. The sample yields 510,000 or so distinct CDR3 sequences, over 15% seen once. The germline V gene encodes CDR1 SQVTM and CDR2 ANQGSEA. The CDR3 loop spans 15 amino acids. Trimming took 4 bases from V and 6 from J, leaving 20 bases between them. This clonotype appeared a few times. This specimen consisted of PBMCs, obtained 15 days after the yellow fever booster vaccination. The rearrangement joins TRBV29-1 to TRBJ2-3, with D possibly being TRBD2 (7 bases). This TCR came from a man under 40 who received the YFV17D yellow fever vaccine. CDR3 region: CSVAKGGEFADTQYF. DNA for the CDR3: TGCAGCGTTGCTAAAGGGGGGGAGTTTGCGGATACGCAGTATTTT.